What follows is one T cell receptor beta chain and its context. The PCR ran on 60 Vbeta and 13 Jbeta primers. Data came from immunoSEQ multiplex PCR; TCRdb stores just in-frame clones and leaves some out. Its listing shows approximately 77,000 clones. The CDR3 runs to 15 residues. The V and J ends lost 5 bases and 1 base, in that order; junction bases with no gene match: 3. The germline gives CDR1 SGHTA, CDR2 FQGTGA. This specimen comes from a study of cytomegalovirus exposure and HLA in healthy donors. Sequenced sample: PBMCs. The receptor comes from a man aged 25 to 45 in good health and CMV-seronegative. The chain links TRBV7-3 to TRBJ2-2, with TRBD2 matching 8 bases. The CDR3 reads CASSPGLGNTGELFF. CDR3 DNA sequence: TGTGCCAGCAGCCCGGGACTAGGGAACACCGGGGAGCTGTTTTTT. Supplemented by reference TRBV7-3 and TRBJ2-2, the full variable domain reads GAGVSQTPSNKVTEKGKYVELRCDPISGHTALYWYRQSLGQGPEFLIYFQGTGAADDSGLPNDRFFAVRPEGSVSTLKIQRTERGDSAVYLCASSPGLGNTGELFFGEGSRLTVL.